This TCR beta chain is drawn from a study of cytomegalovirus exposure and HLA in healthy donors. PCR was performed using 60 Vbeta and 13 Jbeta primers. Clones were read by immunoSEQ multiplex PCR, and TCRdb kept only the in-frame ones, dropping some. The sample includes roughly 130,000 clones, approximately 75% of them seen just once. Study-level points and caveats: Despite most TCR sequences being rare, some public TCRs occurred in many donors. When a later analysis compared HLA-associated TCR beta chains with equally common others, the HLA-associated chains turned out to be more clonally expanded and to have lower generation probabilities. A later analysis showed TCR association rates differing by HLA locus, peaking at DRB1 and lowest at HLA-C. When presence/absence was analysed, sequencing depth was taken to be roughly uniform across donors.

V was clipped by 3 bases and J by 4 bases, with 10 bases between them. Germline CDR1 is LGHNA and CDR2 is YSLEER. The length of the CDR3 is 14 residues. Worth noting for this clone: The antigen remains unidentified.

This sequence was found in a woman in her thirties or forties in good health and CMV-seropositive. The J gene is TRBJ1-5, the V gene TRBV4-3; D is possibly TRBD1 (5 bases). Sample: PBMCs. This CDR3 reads CASSHGRANQPQHF. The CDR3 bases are TGCGCCAGCAGCCACGGCAGGGCGAATCAGCCCCAGCATTTT.